A selection of T cell receptor beta chains follows, all from one sample in a study of shared clonotypes between healthy human individuals. Some clones are missing from TCRdb's copy, which holds only in-frame ones; the method was immunoSEQ multiplex PCR. The sample has roughly 1,800,000 clones; approximately 95% are singletons. Specimen: naive CD8+ T cells sorted from blood. The source of these receptors is a man between 18 and 29 years old in good health. Each CDR3 is given with its conserved first and last residue. A D gene is named only where the DNA matches it firmly. Expanded clones get a size class; other rows say once, few or many, or leave the size out.

clone_size: .
d_call: .
v_call: TRBV6-5
j_call: TRBJ1-1
cdr3_aa: CASSDRAEDTEAFF
cdr3_nt: TGTGCCAGCAGTGATCGGGCAGAGGACACTGAAGCTTTCTTT

clone_size: once
d_call: .
v_call: TRBV7-9
j_call: TRBJ1-1
cdr3_aa: CASSLSHNPNTEAFF
cdr3_nt: TGTGCCAGCAGCTTATCTCACAACCCGAACACTGAAGCTTTCTTT

clone_size: .
d_call: .
v_call: TRBV9
j_call: TRBJ2-3
cdr3_aa: CASSGGRVGTDTQYF
cdr3_nt: TGTGCCAGCAGCGGGGGGAGAGTCGGCACAGATACGCAGTATTTT

clone_size: .
d_call: TRBD2
v_call: TRBV13
j_call: TRBJ2-3
cdr3_aa: CASSGGTSGLAYTQYF
cdr3_nt: TGTGCCAGCAGCGGCGGGACTAGCGGGTTGGCTTATACGCAGTATTTT

clone_size: .
d_call: TRBD2
v_call: TRBV4-2
j_call: TRBJ2-2
cdr3_aa: CASSQDLAGGLFTGELFF
cdr3_nt: TGTGCCAGCAGCCAGGATCTAGCGGGGGGCCTATTCACCGGGGAGCTGTTTTTT

clone_size: .
d_call: .
v_call: TRBV10-3
j_call: TRBJ1-2
cdr3_aa: CAISESTGGAYGYTF
cdr3_nt: TGTGCCATCAGTGAGTCGACTGGAGGGGCCTATGGCTACACCTTC

clone_size: .
d_call: TRBD2
v_call: TRBV7-9
j_call: TRBJ2-3
cdr3_aa: CASSTHPTSGRTDTQYF
cdr3_nt: TGTGCCAGCAGCACCCACCCAACTAGCGGGCGCACAGATACGCAGTATTTT

clone_size: .
d_call: .
v_call: TRBV7-9
j_call: TRBJ2-7
cdr3_aa: CASSPDWTYEQYF
cdr3_nt: TGTGCCAGCAGTCCTGACTGGACCTACGAGCAGTACTTC

clone_size: .
d_call: TRBD1
v_call: TRBV6-5
j_call: TRBJ1-5
cdr3_aa: CASRTTGGQPQHF
cdr3_nt: TGTGCCAGCAGAACGACAGGGGGTCAGCCCCAGCATTTT

clone_size: once
d_call: .
v_call: TRBV6-6
j_call: TRBJ2-5
cdr3_aa: CASSYWGAGETQYF
cdr3_nt: TGTGCCAGCAGTTACTGGGGGGCCGGAGAGACCCAGTACTTC

clone_size: .
d_call: TRBD1
v_call: TRBV10-3
j_call: TRBJ2-1
cdr3_aa: CAISEPGQGINEQFF
cdr3_nt: TGTGCCATCAGTGAGCCAGGACAGGGGATAAATGAGCAGTTCTTC

clone_size: .
d_call: .
v_call: TRBV11-3
j_call: TRBJ2-7
cdr3_aa: CASSSINGEQYF
cdr3_nt: TGTGCCAGCAGCTCTATCAATGGCGAGCAGTACTTC

clone_size: .
d_call: .
v_call: TRBV7-9
j_call: TRBJ2-3
cdr3_aa: CASSAPRGAVTDTQYF
cdr3_nt: TGTGCCAGCAGCGCTCCCAGAGGGGCAGTCACAGATACGCAGTATTTT

clone_size: .
d_call: .
v_call: TRBV5-1
j_call: TRBJ1-2
cdr3_aa: CASSLGTADLYGYTF
cdr3_nt: TGCGCCAGCAGCTTGGGGACAGCCGACCTCTATGGCTACACCTTC

clone_size: few
d_call: .
v_call: TRBV29-1
j_call: TRBJ1-2
cdr3_aa: CSVEREGRGYGYTF
cdr3_nt: TGCAGCGTTGAAAGAGAGGGTAGGGGCTATGGCTACACCTTC

clone_size: .
d_call: .
v_call: TRBV25-1
j_call: TRBJ1-1
cdr3_aa: CASSAIQGNTEAFF
cdr3_nt: TGTGCCAGCAGTGCAATACAGGGGAACACTGAAGCTTTCTTT

clone_size: few
d_call: TRBD2
v_call: TRBV7-9
j_call: TRBJ2-7
cdr3_aa: CASSSGLAVEQYF
cdr3_nt: TGTGCCAGCAGCTCGGGACTAGCGGTCGAGCAGTACTTC

clone_size: .
d_call: .
v_call: TRBV4-1
j_call: TRBJ1-1
cdr3_aa: CASSQDVSRTEAFF
cdr3_nt: TGCGCCAGCAGCCAAGACGTATCGAGGACTGAAGCTTTCTTT

clone_size: .
d_call: .
v_call: TRBV27
j_call: TRBJ2-2
cdr3_aa: CASGGAAGELFF
cdr3_nt: TGTGCCAGCGGGGGGGCTGCCGGGGAGCTGTTTTTT

clone_size: .
d_call: TRBD2
v_call: TRBV7-9
j_call: TRBJ2-7
cdr3_aa: CASTGTSGEQYF
cdr3_nt: TGTGCCAGCACGGGGACTAGCGGCGAGCAGTACTTC

clone_size: .
d_call: TRBD1
v_call: TRBV5-1
j_call: TRBJ2-7
cdr3_aa: CASSGGQGVGAYEQYF
cdr3_nt: TGCGCCAGCAGCGGAGGACAGGGTGTGGGGGCCTACGAGCAGTACTTC

clone_size: .
d_call: .
v_call: TRBV27
j_call: TRBJ2-3
cdr3_aa: CASSYTGGGDTQYF
cdr3_nt: TGTGCCAGCAGTTACACAGGAGGGGGAGATACGCAGTATTTT

clone_size: .
d_call: TRBD2
v_call: TRBV9
j_call: TRBJ2-7
cdr3_aa: CASSVEVAGVYEQYF
cdr3_nt: TGTGCCAGCAGCGTAGAGGTTGCGGGAGTCTACGAGCAGTACTTC

clone_size: once
d_call: .
v_call: TRBV19
j_call: TRBJ2-2
cdr3_aa: CASSIVPGEGTGELFF
cdr3_nt: TGTGCCAGTAGTATAGTTCCGGGAGAGGGCACCGGGGAGCTGTTTTTT

clone_size: .
d_call: .
v_call: TRBV28
j_call: TRBJ2-5
cdr3_aa: CASSPHPGGGRETQYF
cdr3_nt: TGTGCCAGCAGTCCCCACCCGGGGGGCGGCCGGGAGACCCAGTACTTC

clone_size: .
d_call: TRBD2
v_call: TRBV5-6
j_call: TRBJ2-1
cdr3_aa: CASSFATSGRYNEQFF
cdr3_nt: TGTGCCAGCAGCTTTGCTACTAGCGGGAGATACAATGAGCAGTTCTTC

clone_size: .
d_call: .
v_call: TRBV6-5
j_call: TRBJ1-2
cdr3_aa: CASSPVSARDQGYTF
cdr3_nt: TGTGCCAGCAGTCCCGTCTCGGCCAGGGATCAGGGCTACACCTTC

clone_size: .
d_call: .
v_call: TRBV6-1
j_call: TRBJ1-1
cdr3_aa: CASSAWGGDTEAFF
cdr3_nt: TGTGCCAGCAGTGCTTGGGGCGGGGACACTGAAGCTTTCTTT

clone_size: .
d_call: .
v_call: TRBV5-8
j_call: TRBJ2-7
cdr3_aa: CASSQAGGSYEQYF
cdr3_nt: TGTGCCAGCAGCCAGGCTGGGGGATCCTACGAGCAGTACTTC

clone_size: .
d_call: TRBD1
v_call: TRBV4-1
j_call: TRBJ2-5
cdr3_aa: CASSPDREETQYF
cdr3_nt: TGCGCCAGCAGCCCGGACAGGGAAGAGACCCAGTACTTC

clone_size: .
d_call: .
v_call: TRBV7-8
j_call: TRBJ2-1
cdr3_aa: CASSLTTASGYEQFF
cdr3_nt: TGTGCCAGCAGCTTAACGACAGCTTCAGGGTATGAGCAGTTCTTC

clone_size: .
d_call: .
v_call: TRBV5-1
j_call: TRBJ1-6
cdr3_aa: CASSSRLGGYNSPLHF
cdr3_nt: TGCGCCAGCAGTTCGAGGTTAGGGGGCTATAATTCACCCCTCCACTTT

clone_size: once
d_call: TRBD2
v_call: TRBV2
j_call: TRBJ2-3
cdr3_aa: CASSELAGDSSTDTQYF
cdr3_nt: TGTGCCAGCAGTGAATTAGCGGGGGACTCGAGCACAGATACGCAGTATTTT

clone_size: .
d_call: .
v_call: TRBV15
j_call: TRBJ2-7
cdr3_aa: CATSSSVGSYEQYF
cdr3_nt: TGTGCCACCAGCAGCTCTGTGGGGTCCTACGAGCAGTACTTC

clone_size: .
d_call: TRBD1
v_call: TRBV9
j_call: TRBJ1-3
cdr3_aa: CASSVAAGTGSGNTIYF
cdr3_nt: TGTGCCAGCAGCGTAGCTGCAGGGACAGGCTCTGGAAACACCATATATTTT

clone_size: .
d_call: TRBD2
v_call: TRBV9
j_call: TRBJ2-1
cdr3_aa: CASSFSGGNYNEQFF
cdr3_nt: TGTGCCAGCAGCTTCAGCGGGGGGAACTACAATGAGCAGTTCTTC

clone_size: .
d_call: TRBD2
v_call: TRBV7-9
j_call: TRBJ2-3
cdr3_aa: CASSQTSGVPDTQYF
cdr3_nt: TGTGCCAGCAGCCAGACTAGCGGGGTACCAGATACGCAGTATTTT

clone_size: .
d_call: .
v_call: TRBV4-3
j_call: TRBJ2-5
cdr3_aa: CASSRGTGPQETQYF
cdr3_nt: TGCGCCAGCAGCCGAGGGACCGGACCCCAAGAGACCCAGTACTTC

clone_size: .
d_call: .
v_call: TRBV29-1
j_call: TRBJ2-1
cdr3_aa: CSVEEGAGNEQFF
cdr3_nt: TGCAGCGTTGAAGAAGGGGCAGGAAATGAGCAGTTCTTC

clone_size: .
d_call: .
v_call: TRBV11-2
j_call: TRBJ2-7
cdr3_aa: CASCGWDYEQYF
cdr3_nt: TGTGCCAGCTGTGGGTGGGACTACGAGCAGTACTTC

clone_size: .
d_call: .
v_call: TRBV30
j_call: TRBJ2-7
cdr3_aa: CAWSPGDRGEQYF
cdr3_nt: TGTGCCTGGAGCCCCGGGGACCGGGGGGAGCAGTACTTC

clone_size: few
d_call: .
v_call: TRBV7-9
j_call: TRBJ1-2
cdr3_aa: CASSLLLGGYTF
cdr3_nt: TGTGCCAGCAGCTTACTTCTTGGCGGCTACACCTTC

clone_size: .
d_call: TRBD1
v_call: TRBV5-8
j_call: TRBJ1-5
cdr3_aa: CASSAGGWQPQHF
cdr3_nt: TGTGCCAGCAGCGCAGGGGGCTGGCAGCCCCAGCATTTT

clone_size: .
d_call: TRBD2
v_call: TRBV2
j_call: TRBJ2-5
cdr3_aa: CARRLAGTQETQYF
cdr3_nt: TGTGCCAGGAGACTAGCTGGGACGCAAGAGACCCAGTACTTC

clone_size: .
d_call: .
v_call: TRBV7-9
j_call: TRBJ2-1
cdr3_aa: CASSLVGGEQFF
cdr3_nt: TGTGCCAGCAGCTTAGTTGGGGGTGAGCAGTTCTTC

clone_size: .
d_call: TRBD1
v_call: TRBV9
j_call: TRBJ2-7
cdr3_aa: CASSWDSRTGGDEQYF
cdr3_nt: TGTGCCAGCAGTTGGGATTCGCGGACAGGGGGCGACGAGCAGTACTTC

clone_size: .
d_call: .
v_call: TRBV28
j_call: TRBJ2-7
cdr3_aa: CASSLLSSSYEQYF
cdr3_nt: TGTGCCAGCAGTTTATTATCCAGTTCCTACGAGCAGTACTTC

clone_size: .
d_call: .
v_call: TRBV4-2
j_call: TRBJ2-7
cdr3_aa: CASSQGHTYEQYF
cdr3_nt: TGTGCCAGCAGCCAGGGACATACCTACGAGCAGTACTTC

clone_size: .
d_call: .
v_call: TRBV5-6
j_call: TRBJ2-7
cdr3_aa: CASSFSSADSYEQYF
cdr3_nt: TGTGCCAGCAGCTTTAGCAGCGCCGACTCCTACGAGCAGTACTTC

clone_size: .
d_call: .
v_call: TRBV5-1
j_call: TRBJ2-7
cdr3_aa: CASSPPEGLGSYEQYF
cdr3_nt: TGCGCCAGCAGCCCCCCAGAAGGACTCGGCTCCTACGAGCAGTACTTC

clone_size: once
d_call: .
v_call: TRBV27
j_call: TRBJ2-2
cdr3_aa: CASSLGTLDTGELFF
cdr3_nt: TGTGCCAGCAGTTTAGGGACTCTCGACACCGGGGAGCTGTTTTTT

clone_size: .
d_call: .
v_call: TRBV11-2
j_call: TRBJ1-2
cdr3_aa: CASSLDLNPGYGGYTF
cdr3_nt: TGTGCCAGCAGCTTAGATCTCAACCCCGGATACGGAGGCTACACCTTC

clone_size: .
d_call: TRBD1
v_call: TRBV5-1
j_call: TRBJ2-3
cdr3_aa: CASSPQGQGGADTQYF
cdr3_nt: TGCGCCAGCAGCCCGCAGGGACAGGGAGGGGCAGATACGCAGTATTTT